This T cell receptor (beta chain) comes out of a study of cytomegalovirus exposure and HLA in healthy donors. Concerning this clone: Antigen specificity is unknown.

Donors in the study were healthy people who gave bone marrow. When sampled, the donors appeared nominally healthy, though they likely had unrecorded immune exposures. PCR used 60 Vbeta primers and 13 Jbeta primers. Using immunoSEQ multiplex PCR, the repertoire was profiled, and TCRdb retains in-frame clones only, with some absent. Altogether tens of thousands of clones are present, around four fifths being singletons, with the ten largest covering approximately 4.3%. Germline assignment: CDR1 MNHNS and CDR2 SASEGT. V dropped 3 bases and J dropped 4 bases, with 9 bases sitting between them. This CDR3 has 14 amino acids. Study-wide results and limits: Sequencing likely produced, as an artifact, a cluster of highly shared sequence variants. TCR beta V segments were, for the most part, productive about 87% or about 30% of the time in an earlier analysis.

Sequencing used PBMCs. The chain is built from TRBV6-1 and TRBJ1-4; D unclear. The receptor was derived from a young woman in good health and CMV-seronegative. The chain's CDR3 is CASSDHFYNEKLFF. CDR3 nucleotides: TGTGCCAGCAGTGATCACTTCTATAATGAAAAACTGTTTTTT.